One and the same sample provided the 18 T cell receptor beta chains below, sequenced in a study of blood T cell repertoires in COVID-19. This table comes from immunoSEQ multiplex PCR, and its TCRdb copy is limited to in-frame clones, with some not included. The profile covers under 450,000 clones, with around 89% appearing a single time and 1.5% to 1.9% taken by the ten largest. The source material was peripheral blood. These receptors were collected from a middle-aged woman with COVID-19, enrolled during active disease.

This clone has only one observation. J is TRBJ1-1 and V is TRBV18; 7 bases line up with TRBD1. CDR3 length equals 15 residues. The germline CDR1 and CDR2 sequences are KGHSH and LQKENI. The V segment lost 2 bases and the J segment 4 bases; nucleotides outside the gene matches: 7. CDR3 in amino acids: CASSPAGTVFTEAFF. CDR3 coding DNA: TGTGCCAGCTCACCAGCCGGGACAGTTTTCACTGAAGCTTTCTTT.

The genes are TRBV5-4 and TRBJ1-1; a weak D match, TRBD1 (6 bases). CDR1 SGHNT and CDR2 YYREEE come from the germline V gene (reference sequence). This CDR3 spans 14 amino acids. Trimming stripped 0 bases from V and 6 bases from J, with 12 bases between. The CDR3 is CASSLDRVLSEAFF. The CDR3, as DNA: TGTGCCAGCAGCTTGGACAGGGTCCTATCTGAAGCTTTCTTT.

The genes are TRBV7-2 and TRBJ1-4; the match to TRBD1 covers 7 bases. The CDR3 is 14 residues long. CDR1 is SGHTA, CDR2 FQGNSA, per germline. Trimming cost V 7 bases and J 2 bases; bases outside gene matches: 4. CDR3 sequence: CASTRGWTNEKLFF. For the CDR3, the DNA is TGTGCCAGCACCAGGGGGTGGACTAATGAAAAACTGTTTTTT.

CDR3 protein: CASSEDSGNEQFF. The CDR3 region has the DNA TGTGCCAGCAGTGAAGATTCGGGTAATGAGCAGTTCTTC. The J gene is TRBJ2-1, the V gene TRBV2, with no clear D. Germline CDR1 reads SNHLY; CDR2 reads FYNNEI. Trimming pared 1 base from V and 7 bases from J, leaving 8 bases between. This CDR3 has 13 amino acids. Based on the CDR3 plus reference TRBV2 and TRBJ2-1, the full variable domain is EPEVTQTPSHQVTQMGQEVILRCVPISNHLYFYWYRQILGQKVEFLVSFYNNEISEKSEIFDDQFSVERPDGSNFTLKIRSTKLEDSAMYFCASSEDSGNEQFFGPGTRLTVL.

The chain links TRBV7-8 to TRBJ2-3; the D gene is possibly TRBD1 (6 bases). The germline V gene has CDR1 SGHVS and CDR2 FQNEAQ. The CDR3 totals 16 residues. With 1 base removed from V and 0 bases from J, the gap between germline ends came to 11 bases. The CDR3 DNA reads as TGTGCCAGCAGCTTAGGACAGGAACCTAGCACAGATACGCAGTATTTT. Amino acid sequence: CASSLGQEPSTDTQYF.

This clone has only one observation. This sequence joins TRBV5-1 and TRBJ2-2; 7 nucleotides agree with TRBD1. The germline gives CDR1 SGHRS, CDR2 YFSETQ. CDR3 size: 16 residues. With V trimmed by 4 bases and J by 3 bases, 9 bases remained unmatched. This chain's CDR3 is CASSRGQVGDTGELFF. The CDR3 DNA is TGCGCCAGCAGCAGAGGACAGGTTGGTGACACCGGGGAGCTGTTTTTT.

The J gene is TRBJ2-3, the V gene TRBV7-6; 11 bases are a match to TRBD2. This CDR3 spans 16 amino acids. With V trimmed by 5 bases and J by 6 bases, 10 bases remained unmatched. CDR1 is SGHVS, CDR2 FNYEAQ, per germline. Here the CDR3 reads CASSAGSGGALDTQYF. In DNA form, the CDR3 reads TGTGCCAGCAGCGCCGGTAGCGGGGGGGCCCTTGATACGCAGTATTTT.

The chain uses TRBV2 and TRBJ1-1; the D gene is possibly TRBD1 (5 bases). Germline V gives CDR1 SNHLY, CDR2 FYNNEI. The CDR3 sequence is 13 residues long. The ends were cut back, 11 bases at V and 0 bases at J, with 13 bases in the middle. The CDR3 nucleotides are TGTGCCGGCGAGACAGACTTGAACACTGAAGCTTTCTTT. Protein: CAGETDLNTEAFF.

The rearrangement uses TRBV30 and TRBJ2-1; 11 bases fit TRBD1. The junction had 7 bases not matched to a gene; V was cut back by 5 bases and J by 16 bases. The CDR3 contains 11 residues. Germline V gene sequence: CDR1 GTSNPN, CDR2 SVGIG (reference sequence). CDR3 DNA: TGTGCCTGGGGCACGGGACAGGGGGTTTTCTTC. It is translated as CAWGTGQGVFF.

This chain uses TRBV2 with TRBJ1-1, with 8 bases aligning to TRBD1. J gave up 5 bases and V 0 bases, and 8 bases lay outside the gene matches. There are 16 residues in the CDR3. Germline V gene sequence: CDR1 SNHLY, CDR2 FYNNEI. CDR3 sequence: CASSEALQGASTEAFF. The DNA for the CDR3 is TGTGCCAGCAGTGAAGCGCTTCAGGGGGCAAGTACTGAAGCTTTCTTT.

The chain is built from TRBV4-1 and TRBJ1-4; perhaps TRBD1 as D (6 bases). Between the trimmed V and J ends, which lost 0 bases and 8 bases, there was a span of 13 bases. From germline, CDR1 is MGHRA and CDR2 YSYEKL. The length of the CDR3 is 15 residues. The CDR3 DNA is TGCGCCAGCAGCCAAGAGGGGGCCTTCGGGGAAAAACTGTTTTTT. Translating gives CASSQEGAFGEKLFF.

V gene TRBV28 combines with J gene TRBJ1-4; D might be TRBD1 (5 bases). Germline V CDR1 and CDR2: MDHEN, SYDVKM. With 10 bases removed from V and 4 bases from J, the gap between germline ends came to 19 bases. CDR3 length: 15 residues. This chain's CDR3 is CAISPRQPFNEKLFF. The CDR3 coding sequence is TGTGCCATCTCGCCCCGACAGCCTTTTAATGAAAAACTGTTTTTT.

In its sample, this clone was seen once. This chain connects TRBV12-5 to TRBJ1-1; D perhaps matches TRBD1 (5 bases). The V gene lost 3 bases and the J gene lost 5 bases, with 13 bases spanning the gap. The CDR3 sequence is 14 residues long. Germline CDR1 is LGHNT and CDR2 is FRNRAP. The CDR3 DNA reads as TGTGCTAGTGGTTTTGGGGCAGGGAGGACTGAAGCTTTCTTT. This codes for CASGFGAGRTEAFF. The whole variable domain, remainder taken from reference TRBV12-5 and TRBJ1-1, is DARVTQTPRHKVTEMGQEVTMRCQPILGHNTVFWYRQTMMQGLELLAYFRNRAPLDDSGMPKDRFSAEMPDATLATLKIQPSEPRDSAVYFCASGFGAGRTEAFFGQGTRLTVV.

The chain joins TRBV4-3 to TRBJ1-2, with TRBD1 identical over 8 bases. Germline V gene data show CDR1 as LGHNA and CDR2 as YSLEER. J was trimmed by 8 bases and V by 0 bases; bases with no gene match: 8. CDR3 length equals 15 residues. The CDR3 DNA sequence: TGCGCCAGCAGCCAAGATCAGGGGGCTCCGGGCGGCTACACCTTC. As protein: CASSQDQGAPGGYTF.

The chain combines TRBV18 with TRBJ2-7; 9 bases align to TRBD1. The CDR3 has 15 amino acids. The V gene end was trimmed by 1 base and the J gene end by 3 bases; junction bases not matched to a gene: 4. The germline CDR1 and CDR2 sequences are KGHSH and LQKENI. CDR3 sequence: CASSPLGQGFYEQYF. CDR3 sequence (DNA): TGTGCCAGCTCACCACTGGGACAGGGTTTCTACGAGCAGTACTTC.

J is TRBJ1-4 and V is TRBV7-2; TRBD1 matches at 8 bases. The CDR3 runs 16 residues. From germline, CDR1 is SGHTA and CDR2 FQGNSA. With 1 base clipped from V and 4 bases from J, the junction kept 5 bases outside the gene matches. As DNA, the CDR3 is TGTGCCAGCAGCTTAGGAGGACAGGGCCTTAATGAAAAACTGTTTTTT. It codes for CASSLGGQGLNEKLFF.

This chain's CDR3 is CASSLARGAGNTEAFF. DNA for the CDR3: TGTGCCAGCAGCTTAGCGCGTGGGGCCGGTAACACTGAAGCTTTCTTT. The rearrangement uses TRBV7-9 and TRBJ1-1, with D perhaps matching TRBD1 (5 bases). Germline values: CDR1 SEHNR, CDR2 FQNEAQ (reference sequence). V gave up 0 bases and J gave up 2 bases, with 13 bases separating them. The CDR3 spans 16 residues.

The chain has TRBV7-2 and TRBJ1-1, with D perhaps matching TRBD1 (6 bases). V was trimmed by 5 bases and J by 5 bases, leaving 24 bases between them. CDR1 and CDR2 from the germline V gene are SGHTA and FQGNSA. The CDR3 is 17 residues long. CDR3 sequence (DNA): TGTGCCAGCAGCCCTAGGGGGGGTCGGGGAGAGGGGACTGAAGCTTTCTTT. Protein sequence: CASSPRGGRGEGTEAFF.